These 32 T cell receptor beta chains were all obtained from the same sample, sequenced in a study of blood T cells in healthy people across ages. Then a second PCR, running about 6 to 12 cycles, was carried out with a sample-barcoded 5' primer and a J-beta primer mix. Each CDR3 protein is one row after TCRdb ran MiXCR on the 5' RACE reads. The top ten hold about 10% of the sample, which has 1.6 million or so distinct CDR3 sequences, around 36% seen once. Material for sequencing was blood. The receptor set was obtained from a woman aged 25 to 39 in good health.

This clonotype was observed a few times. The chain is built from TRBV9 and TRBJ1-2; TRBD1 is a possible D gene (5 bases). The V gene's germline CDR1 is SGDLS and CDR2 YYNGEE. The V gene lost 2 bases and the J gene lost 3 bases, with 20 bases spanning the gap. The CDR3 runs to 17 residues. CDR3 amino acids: CASSVVAGGAQDYGYTF. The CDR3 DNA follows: TGTGCCAGCAGCGTCGTAGCAGGAGGGGCGCAAGACTATGGCTACACCTTC.

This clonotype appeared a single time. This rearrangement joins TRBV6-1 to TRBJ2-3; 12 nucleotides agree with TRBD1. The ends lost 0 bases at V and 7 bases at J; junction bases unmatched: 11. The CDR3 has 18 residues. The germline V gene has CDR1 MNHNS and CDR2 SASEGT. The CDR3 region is CASSEAPPGTGGFHTQYF. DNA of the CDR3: TGTGCCAGCAGTGAAGCGCCGCCCGGGACAGGGGGCTTTCATACGCAGTATTTT.

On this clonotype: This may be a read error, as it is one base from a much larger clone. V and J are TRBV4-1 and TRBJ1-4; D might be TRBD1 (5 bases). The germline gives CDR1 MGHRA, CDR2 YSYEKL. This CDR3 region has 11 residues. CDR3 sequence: CASSGGEELFF. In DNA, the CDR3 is TGCGCCAGCAGCGGGGGTGAAGAACTGTTTTTT.

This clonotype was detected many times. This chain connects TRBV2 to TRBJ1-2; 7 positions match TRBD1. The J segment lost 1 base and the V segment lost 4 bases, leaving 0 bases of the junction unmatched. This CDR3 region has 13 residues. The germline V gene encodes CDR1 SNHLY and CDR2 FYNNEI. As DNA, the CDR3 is TGTGCCAGCAGTGGGGACAGTAACTATGGCTACACCTTC. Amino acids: CASSGDSNYGYTF.

CDR3 nucleotide sequence: TGCAGTGCTAGAGTTCCTAGCGGCCACAATGAGCAGTTCTTC. Its translation is CSARVPSGHNEQFF. This chain links TRBV20-1 with TRBJ2-1; 7 bases agree with TRBD2. Germline trimming cut 1 base from V and 5 bases from J; bases unmatched to any gene: 5. In germline, CDR1 is DFQATT, CDR2 SNEGSKA (reference sequence). The CDR3 sequence is 14 residues long.

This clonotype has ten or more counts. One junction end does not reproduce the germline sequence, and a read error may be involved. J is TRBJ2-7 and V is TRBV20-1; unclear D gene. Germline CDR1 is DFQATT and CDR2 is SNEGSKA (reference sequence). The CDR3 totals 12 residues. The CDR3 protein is CSATPQPYEQYF. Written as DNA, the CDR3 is TGCAGTGCGACCCCGCAGCCCTATGAGCAGTACTTC.

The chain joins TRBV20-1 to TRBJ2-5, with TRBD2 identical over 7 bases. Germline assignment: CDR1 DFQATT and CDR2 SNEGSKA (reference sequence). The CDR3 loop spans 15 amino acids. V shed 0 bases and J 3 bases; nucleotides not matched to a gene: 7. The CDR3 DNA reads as TGCAGTGCTAGAGATTTTGGGGGAGGGGAAGAGACCCAGTACTTC. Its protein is CSARDFGGGEETQYF.

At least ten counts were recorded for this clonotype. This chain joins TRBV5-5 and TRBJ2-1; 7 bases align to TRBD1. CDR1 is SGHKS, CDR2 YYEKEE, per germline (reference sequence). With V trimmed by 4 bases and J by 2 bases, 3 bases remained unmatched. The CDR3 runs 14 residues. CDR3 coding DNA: TGTGCCAGCAGCCGACAGGGAGCCTACAATGAGCAGTTCTTC. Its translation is CASSRQGAYNEQFF.

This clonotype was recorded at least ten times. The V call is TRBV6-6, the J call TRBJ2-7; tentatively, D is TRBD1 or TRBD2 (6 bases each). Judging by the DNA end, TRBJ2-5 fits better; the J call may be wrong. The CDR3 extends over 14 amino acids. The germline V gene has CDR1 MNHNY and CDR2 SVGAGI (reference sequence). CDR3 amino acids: CASSYGGGGETQYF. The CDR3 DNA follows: TGTGCCAGCAGTTATGGAGGGGGTGGTGAGACCCAGTACTTC.

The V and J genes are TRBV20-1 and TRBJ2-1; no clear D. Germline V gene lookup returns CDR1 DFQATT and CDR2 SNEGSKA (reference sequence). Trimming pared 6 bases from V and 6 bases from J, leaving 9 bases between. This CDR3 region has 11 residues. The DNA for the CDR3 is TGCAGTGCCCACAAGGTCAATGAGCAGTTCTTC. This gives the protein CSAHKVNEQFF.

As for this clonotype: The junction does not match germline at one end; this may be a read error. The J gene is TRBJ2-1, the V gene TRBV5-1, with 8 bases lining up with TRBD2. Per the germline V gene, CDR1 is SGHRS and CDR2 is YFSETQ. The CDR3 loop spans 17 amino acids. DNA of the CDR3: TGTGCCAGCAGCTTGTCTCGGGGGGGCTCTTCCTACAATGAGCAGTTCTTC. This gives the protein CASSLSRGGSSYNEQFF.

The CDR3 DNA reads TGCAGTGCTCTTCAGAAACCCAATCAGCCCCAGCATTTT. Translating gives CSALQKPNQPQHF. V gene TRBV20-1 combines with J gene TRBJ1-5; no reliable D call. The germline CDR1 and CDR2 sequences are DFQATT and SNEGSKA (reference sequence). The CDR3 is 13 amino acids. V gave up 5 bases and J gave up 3 bases, with 11 bases separating them.

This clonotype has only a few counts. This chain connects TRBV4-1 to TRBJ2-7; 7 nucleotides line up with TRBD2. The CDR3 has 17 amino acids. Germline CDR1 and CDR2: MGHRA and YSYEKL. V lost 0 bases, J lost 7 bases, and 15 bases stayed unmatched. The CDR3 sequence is CASSQDLAEALYNEQYF. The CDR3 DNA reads TGCGCCAGCAGCCAAGACCTAGCGGAGGCCCTCTACAATGAGCAGTACTTC.

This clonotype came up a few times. The DNA of the CDR3 is TGTGCCAGCAGCGTAGATCGAGGGCATAGCACAGATACGCAGTATTTT. Translating gives CASSVDRGHSTDTQYF. The rearrangement uses TRBV9 and TRBJ2-3; D might be TRBD2 (5 bases). Germline loops: CDR1 SGDLS, CDR2 YYNGEE. The V end lost 0 bases, the J end lost 0 bases, and 11 bases lay between the germline ends. This CDR3 has 16 residues.

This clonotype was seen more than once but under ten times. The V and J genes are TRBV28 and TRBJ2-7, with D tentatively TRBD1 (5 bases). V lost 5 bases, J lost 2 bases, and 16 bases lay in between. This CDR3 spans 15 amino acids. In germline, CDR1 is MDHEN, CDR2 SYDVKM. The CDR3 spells CASSPGHAIPYEQYF. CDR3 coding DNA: TGTGCCAGCAGTCCCGGACATGCCATTCCCTACGAGCAGTACTTC. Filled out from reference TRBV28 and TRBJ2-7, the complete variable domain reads DVKVTQSSRYLVKRTGEKVFLECVQDMDHENMFWYRQDPGLGLRLIYFSYDVKMKEKGDIPEGYSVSREKKERFSLILESASTNQTSMYLCASSPGHAIPYEQYFGPGTRLTVT.

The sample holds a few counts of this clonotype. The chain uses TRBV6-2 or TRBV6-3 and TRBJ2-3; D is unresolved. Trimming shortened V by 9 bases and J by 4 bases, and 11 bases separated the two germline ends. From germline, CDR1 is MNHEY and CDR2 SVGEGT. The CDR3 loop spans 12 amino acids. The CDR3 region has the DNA TGTGCCAGTGCCCTAGGGTCAGATACGCAGTATTTT. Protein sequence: CASALGSDTQYF.

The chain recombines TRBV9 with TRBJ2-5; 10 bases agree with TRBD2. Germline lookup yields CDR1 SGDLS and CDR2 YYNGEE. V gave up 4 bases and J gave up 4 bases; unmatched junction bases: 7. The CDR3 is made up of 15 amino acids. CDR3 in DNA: TGTGCCAGCAGCACTAGCGGGACCAGCCGAGAGACCCAGTACTTC. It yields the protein CASSTSGTSRETQYF.

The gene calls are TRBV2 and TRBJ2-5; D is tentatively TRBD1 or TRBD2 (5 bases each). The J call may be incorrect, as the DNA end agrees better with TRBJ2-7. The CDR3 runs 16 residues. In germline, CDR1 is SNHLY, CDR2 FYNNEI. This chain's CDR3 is CASSGGAGSRSDEQYF. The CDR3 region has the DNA TGTGCCAGCAGTGGGGGAGCAGGGTCCCGCAGCGACGAGCAGTACTTC.

CDR3 region: CASSFNRGEAFF. CDR3 coding DNA: TGCGCCAGCAGTTTCAACAGGGGCGAAGCTTTCTTT. The chain carries TRBV10-1 and TRBJ1-1; 7 nucleotides align to TRBD1. This CDR3 comprises 12 residues. Looked up from germline, CDR1 is WNHNN and CDR2 is SYGVQD (reference sequence). With 5 bases clipped from V and 8 bases from J, the junction kept 5 bases outside the gene matches.

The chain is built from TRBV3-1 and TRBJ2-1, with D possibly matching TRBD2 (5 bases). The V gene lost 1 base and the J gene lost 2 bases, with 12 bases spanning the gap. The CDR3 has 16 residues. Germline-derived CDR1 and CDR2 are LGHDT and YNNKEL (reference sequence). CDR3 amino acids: CASSQGRTRTYNEQFF. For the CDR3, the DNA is TGTGCCAGCAGCCAAGGGCGGACTCGTACCTACAATGAGCAGTTCTTC.

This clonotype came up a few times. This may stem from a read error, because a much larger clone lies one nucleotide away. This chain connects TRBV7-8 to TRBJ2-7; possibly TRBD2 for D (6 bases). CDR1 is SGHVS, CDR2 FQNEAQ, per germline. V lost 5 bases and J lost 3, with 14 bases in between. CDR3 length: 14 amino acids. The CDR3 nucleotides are TGTGCCAGCAGCCGAGCGGGCGGGTGCTACGAGCAGTACTTC. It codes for CASSRAGGCYEQYF. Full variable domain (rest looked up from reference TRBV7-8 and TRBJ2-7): GAGVSQSPRYKVAKRGQDVALRCDPISGHVSLFWYQQALGQGPEFLTYFQNEAQLDKSGLPSDRFFAERPEGSVSTLKIQRTQQEDSAVYLCASSRAGGCYEQYFGPGTRLTVT.

The CDR3 nucleotides are TGTGCCAGCAGTTTTTCCCCTTACTATGGACAGGGGGCCTCCTACGAGCAGTACTTC. Its translation is CASSFSPYYGQGASYEQYF. V is TRBV12-3 or TRBV12-4 and J is TRBJ2-7, with 11 bases matching TRBD1. CDR3 length equals 19 residues. Losses at the gene ends were 3 bases for V and 0 bases for J; bases not matched to a gene: 13.

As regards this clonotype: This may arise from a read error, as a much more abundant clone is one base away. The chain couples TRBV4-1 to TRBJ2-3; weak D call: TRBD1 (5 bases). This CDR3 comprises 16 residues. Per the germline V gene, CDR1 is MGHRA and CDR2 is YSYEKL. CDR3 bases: TGCGCCAGCAGCCAAGATAAGGGGCTAGTAACAGGTACGCAGTATTTT. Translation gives CASSQDKGLVTGTQYF.

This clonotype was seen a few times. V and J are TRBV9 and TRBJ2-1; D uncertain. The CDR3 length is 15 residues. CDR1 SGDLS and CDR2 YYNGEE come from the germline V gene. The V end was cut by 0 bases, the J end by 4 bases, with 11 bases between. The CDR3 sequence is CASSVVDASYNEQFF. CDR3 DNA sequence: TGTGCCAGCAGCGTAGTAGATGCCTCATACAATGAGCAGTTCTTC.

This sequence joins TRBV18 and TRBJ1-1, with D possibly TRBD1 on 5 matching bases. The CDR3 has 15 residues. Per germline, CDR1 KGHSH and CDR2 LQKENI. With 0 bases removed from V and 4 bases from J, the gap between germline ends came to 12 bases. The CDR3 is CASSPPAGRSTEAFF. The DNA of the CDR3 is TGTGCCAGCTCACCACCGGCAGGGAGGAGCACTGAAGCTTTCTTT.

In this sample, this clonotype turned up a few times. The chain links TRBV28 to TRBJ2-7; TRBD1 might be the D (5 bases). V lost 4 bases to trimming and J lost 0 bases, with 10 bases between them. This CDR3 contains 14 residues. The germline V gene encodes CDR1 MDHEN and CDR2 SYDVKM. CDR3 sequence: CASSSTASSYEQYF. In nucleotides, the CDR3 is TGTGCCAGCAGTTCGACAGCCAGCTCCTACGAGCAGTACTTC.

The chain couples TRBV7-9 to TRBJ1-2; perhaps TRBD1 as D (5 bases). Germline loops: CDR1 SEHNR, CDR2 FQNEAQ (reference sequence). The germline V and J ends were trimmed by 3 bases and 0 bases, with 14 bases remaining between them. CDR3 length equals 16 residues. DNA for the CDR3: TGTGCCAGCAGCTTTTCCAGGGCTGGGGCTAACTATGGCTACACCTTC. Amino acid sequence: CASSFSRAGANYGYTF.

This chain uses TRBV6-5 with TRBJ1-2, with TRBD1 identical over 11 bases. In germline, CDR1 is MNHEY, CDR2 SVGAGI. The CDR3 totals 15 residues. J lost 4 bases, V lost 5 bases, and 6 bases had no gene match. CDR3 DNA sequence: TGTGCCAGCAGTCGCGGGACAGGGGGTGGCTATGGCTACACCTTC. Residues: CASSRGTGGGYGYTF.

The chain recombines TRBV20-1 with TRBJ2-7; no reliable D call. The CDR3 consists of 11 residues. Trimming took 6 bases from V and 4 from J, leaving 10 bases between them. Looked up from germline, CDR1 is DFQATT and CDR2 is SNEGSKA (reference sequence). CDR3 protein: CSAISLYEQYF. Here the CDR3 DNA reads TGCAGTGCCATTAGTTTGTACGAGCAGTACTTC.

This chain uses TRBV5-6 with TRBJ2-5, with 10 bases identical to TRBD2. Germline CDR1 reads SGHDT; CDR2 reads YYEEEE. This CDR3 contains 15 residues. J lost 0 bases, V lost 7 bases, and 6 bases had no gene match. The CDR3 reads CASFTSGTYQETQYF. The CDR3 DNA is TGTGCCAGCTTTACTAGCGGGACCTACCAAGAGACCCAGTACTTC. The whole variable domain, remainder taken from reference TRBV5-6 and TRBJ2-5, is DAGVTQSPTHLIKTRGQQVTLRCSPKSGHDTVSWYQQALGQGPQFIFQYYEEEERQRGNFPDRFSGHQFPNYSSELNVNALLLGDSALYLCASFTSGTYQETQYFGPGTRLLVL.

The CDR3 spells CASAGGEWSYNEQFF. CDR3 DNA: TGTGCCAGCGCTGGGGGGGAATGGTCCTACAATGAGCAGTTCTTC. The chain employs TRBV7-3 and TRBJ2-1; 7 bases agree with TRBD2. J lost 1 base, V lost 8 bases, and 8 bases had no gene match. The CDR3 loop spans 15 amino acids. Germline CDR1 SGHTA, CDR2 FQGTGA.

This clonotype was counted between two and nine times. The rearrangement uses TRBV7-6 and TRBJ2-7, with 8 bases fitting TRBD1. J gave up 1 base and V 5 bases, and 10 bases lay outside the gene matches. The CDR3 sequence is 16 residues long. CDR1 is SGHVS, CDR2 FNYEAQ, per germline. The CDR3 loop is CASSIGGRGQSYEQYF. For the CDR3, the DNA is TGTGCCAGCAGCATAGGTGGCAGGGGGCAGTCCTACGAGCAGTACTTC.